The entry below describes one T cell receptor (beta chain). What it binds is not known. This entry belongs to a study of OX40 agonist ivuxolimab in advanced cancers. Overall study context: The study gave patients intravenous ivuxolimab at 0.01 to 10 mg/kg every 2 weeks. Treatment received earlier with anti-PD-1, anti-PD-L1 or anti-CTLA-4 agents was allowed, and more than 30% had some. Notes on the study in general: Expanded clones belonging to CD8+ T cells outnumbered, on average, those of CD4+.

Generated by immunoSEQ multiplex PCR, the TCRdb table keeps only in-frame clones and is missing some. The table includes under 20,000 clones, roughly 83% detected once. CDR1 MNHEY and CDR2 SVGAGI come from the germline V gene. Deletions cut 6 bases from V and 6 bases from J, with 8 bases between. There are 11 residues in the CDR3. The sequence came from an adult with an advanced solid tumor such as melanoma, head and neck, liver or kidney cancer. Sequencing used CD4+ or CD8+ T cells sorted from blood, obtained in a trial of the OX40 agonist ivuxolimab. The V and J genes are TRBV6-5 and TRBJ1-1; no clear D. CDR3 in amino acids: CASRRGPEAFF. CDR3 coding DNA: TGTGCCAGCAGGCGAGGGCCTGAAGCTTTCTTT.